What follows are 14 T cell receptor beta chains derived from one specimen sequenced in a study of identical twins. Each CDR3 protein gets one entry after TCRdb re-called the 5' RACE reads with MiXCR. The sample lists 250,000 or so distinct CDR3 sequences; about 9% were seen once. This sample also appeared in a second study, on yellow fever vaccine responses in identical twins.

Material for sequencing was CD8+ T cells sorted from blood. These TCRs come from a woman between 18 and 29 years old in good health.

This clonotype was seen only a few times. The chain recombines TRBV4-3 with TRBJ1-1; no clear D. V dropped 0 bases and J dropped 4 bases, with 9 bases sitting between them. In germline, CDR1 is LGHNA, CDR2 YSLEER. This CDR3 has 14 residues. CDR3 DNA: TGCGCCAGCAGCCAAGATAAGCTGGGCACTGAAGCTTTCTTT. Encoded protein: CASSQDKLGTEAFF.

The chain joins TRBV4-3 to TRBJ2-7, with 8 bases matching TRBD1. The trim removed 2 bases at V and 2 bases at J, leaving 5 bases unmatched. Germline CDR1 LGHNA, CDR2 YSLEER. The CDR3 extends over 15 amino acids. The CDR3 sequence is CASSQRQGPTYEQYF. In nucleotides, the CDR3 is TGCGCCAGCAGCCAAAGACAGGGGCCAACCTACGAGCAGTACTTC.

The chain is built from TRBV10-2 and TRBJ2-7; the D gene is possibly TRBD1 (5 bases). Per germline, CDR1 WSHSY and CDR2 SAAADI. CDR3 length: 14 residues. Trimming removed 7 bases from V and 4 bases from J, with 17 bases in between. The CDR3 spells CASTAGRDRYEQYF. The CDR3 DNA sequence: TGCGCCAGCACTGCCGGCAGGGATAGGTACGAGCAGTACTTC.

This clonotype was seen ten or more times. The rearrangement joins TRBV11-2 to TRBJ2-7, with 9 bases identical to TRBD2. Germline loops: CDR1 SGHAT, CDR2 FQNNGV. Losses at the gene ends were 5 bases for V and 4 bases for J; bases not matched to a gene: 12. The CDR3 sequence is 16 residues long. The CDR3 protein is CASSLSPAGGPYEQYF. CDR3 bases: TGTGCCAGCAGCCTGTCTCCCGCGGGGGGGCCATACGAGCAGTACTTC.

There are many counts of this clonotype. The gene calls are TRBV2 and TRBJ2-7; D is possibly TRBD1 (5 bases). Germline CDR1 reads SNHLY; CDR2 reads FYNNEI. The V end was cut by 6 bases, the J end by 2 bases, with 11 bases between. The CDR3 extends over 13 amino acids. The CDR3: CASRTDSTYEQYF. For the CDR3, the DNA is TGTGCCAGCAGAACCGACAGTACCTACGAGCAGTACTTC.

The chain recombines TRBV6-2 or TRBV6-3 with TRBJ2-5; D unresolved. Germline V gene data show CDR1 as MNHEY and CDR2 as SVGEGT. The CDR3 contains 16 residues. V shed 7 bases and J shed 2 bases, with 20 bases lying between them. The CDR3 DNA follows: TGTGCCAGCAATAAAAAGGTTACATCGCTACAAGAGACCCAGTACTTC. As protein: CASNKKVTSLQETQYF.

In regard to this clonotype: This could be a read error, since a much larger clone is one nucleotide away. The chain has TRBV7-2 and TRBJ2-7, with no clear D. CDR3 length: 13 residues. CDR1 and CDR2 (germline): SGHTA, FQGNSA. CDR3 region: CVSSLEVSYEQYF. Written as DNA, the CDR3 is TGTGTCAGCAGCTTAGAGGTCTCCTACGAGCAGTACTTC. The full variable domain, rest sourced from reference TRBV7-2 and TRBJ2-7, is GAGVSQSPSNKVTEKGKDVELRCDPISGHTALYWYRQSLGQGLEFLIYFQGNSAPDKSGLPSDRFSAERTGGSVSTLTIQRTQQEDSAVYLCVSSLEVSYEQYFGPGTRLTVT.

This clonotype was recorded at least ten times. V is TRBV5-1 and J is TRBJ2-7, with 7 positions matching TRBD1. The germline V gene has CDR1 SGHRS and CDR2 YFSETQ. The CDR3 extends over 14 amino acids. After removal of 5 bases from V and 2 bases from J, the junction contained 7 bases not matched to a gene. DNA for the CDR3: TGCGCCAGCAGTGCAACAGGGGTGACCTACGAGCAGTACTTC. This translates into CASSATGVTYEQYF.

This clonotype was picked up a small number of times. The chain recombines TRBV9 with TRBJ2-1, with 11 positions matching TRBD2. V lost 3 bases to trimming and J lost 4 bases; unmatched junction nucleotides: 9. The CDR3 contains 17 residues. The V gene's germline CDR1 is SGDLS and CDR2 YYNGEE. CDR3 nucleotides: TGTGCCAGCAGCGCTAGCGGGGGGCTACCCACATACAATGAGCAGTTCTTC. This encodes CASSASGGLPTYNEQFF.

This clonotype was counted at least ten times. The V call is TRBV5-1, the J call TRBJ2-2; 11 bases fit TRBD1. This CDR3 is built from 19 residues. V lost 4 bases to trimming and J lost 0 bases; unmatched junction nucleotides: 11. Germline CDR1 is SGHRS and CDR2 is YFSETQ. CDR3 bases: TGCGCCAGCAGCGGCCGGGACAGGGGGAGACTTTCGAACACCGGGGAGCTGTTTTTT. Protein sequence: CASSGRDRGRLSNTGELFF.

The chain links TRBV2 to TRBJ2-5, with D tentatively TRBD2 (5 bases). Trimming shortened V by 9 bases and J by 1 base, and 9 bases separated the two germline ends. This CDR3 comprises 12 residues. The V gene's germline CDR1 is SNHLY and CDR2 FYNNEI. This CDR3 is CASISVQETQYF. The CDR3 DNA reads as TGTGCCAGTATTAGCGTCCAAGAGACCCAGTACTTC.

This clonotype was observed many times. The rearrangement uses TRBV29-1 and TRBJ2-1; D may correspond to TRBD1 or TRBD2 (6 bases each). Trimming shortened V by 3 bases and J by 8 bases, and 11 bases separated the two germline ends. The CDR3 length is 12 residues. The germline V gene has CDR1 SQVTM and CDR2 ANQGSEA. CDR3 amino acids: CSVDRGLDEQFF. CDR3 coding DNA: TGCAGCGTTGATCGGGGGCTGGATGAGCAGTTCTTC.

This clonotype was counted between two and nine times. The chain combines TRBV2 with TRBJ2-7, with unresolved D. CDR1 is SNHLY and CDR2 is FYNNEI in the germline V gene. V shed 8 bases and J shed 6 bases, with 5 bases lying between them. CDR3 length: 9 amino acids. The CDR3 sequence is CASGVEQYF. The CDR3 region has the DNA TGTGCCAGCGGTGTCGAGCAGTACTTC.

CDR3 sequence (DNA): TGCGCCAGCAGCCAAGAACCTGTGGGACTAGCGGGGGTGGGTGAGCAGTTCTTC. Protein product: CASSQEPVGLAGVGEQFF. V gene TRBV4-1 combines with J gene TRBJ2-1, with 14 positions matching TRBD2. There are 18 residues in the CDR3. Germline V gene lookup returns CDR1 MGHRA and CDR2 YSYEKL. Trimming took 0 bases from V and 9 from J; bases not matched to a gene: 10.